Listed below are T cell receptor beta chains from one sample, sequenced in a study of T cells after yellow fever vaccination. MiXCR, applied by TCRdb to the 5' RACE reads, yields one record per CDR3 protein. The sample records hundreds of thousands of distinct CDR3 sequences, roughly 8.7% being singletons. Sample: PBMCs, taken on the day of the first yellow fever vaccination. The receptors derive from a man younger than 35 who received the YFV17D yellow fever vaccine. The conserved cysteine and the conserved F or W are not part of the CDR3 here. The order of the fields is clone size, V gene, CDR3 protein. The size entry is marked missing in some rows and otherwise reads once, few, many or a size class.

. TRBV11-2 ASSFGLMTTDTQY
. TRBV5-1 ASSLEGGPSTEAF
few TRBV6-2/TRBV6-3 ASRRDSNNSPLH
few TRBV7-9 ASSLGHYNSPLH
few TRBV6-5 ASSYSGQSNEQF
few TRBV6-1 ASSSPGAGDRGTEAF
many TRBV4-3 ASKVGGSTDTQY
few TRBV27 ASTKLIGDRAQPQH
few TRBV20-1 SAFRGRTDTQY
many TRBV5-4 ASMIGSSGANVLT
. TRBV5-1 ASRAGTGGTEAF
many TRBV20-1 SGQSGANVLT
few TRBV28 ASSLAAAEGRQETQY
few TRBV7-9 ASSTNRGAGGDTQY
few TRBV20-1 SAPEDRAFQPQH
many TRBV6-5 ASSLTILRGGYT
few TRBV9 ASSVAVATEAF
many TRBV2 ASSPDSGANVLT
few TRBV3-1 ASSESGTSGSWETQY
few TRBV19 ASSKWLAASTDTQY